This TCR beta chain was profiled in a study of T-cell reconstitution after alpha-beta-depleted transplantation in children. CDR3 length: 15 residues. Germline V gene sequence: CDR1 SGDLS, CDR2 YYNGEE. The junction had 4 bases not matched to a gene; V was cut back by 5 bases and J by 0 bases. Unique molecular identifiers were incorporated into the prepared TCRbeta library. TCRdb re-analysed the PCR reads in MiXCR, keeping a single row per CDR3 protein. The repertoire holds fewer than 700,000 distinct CDR3 sequences, with roughly 24% as singletons. Study-wide results and limits: Several patients had high TCRbeta diversity at day 60; it came from surviving recipient T cells and thymic progenitors. Expanded graft clones, several hundred of them, were reportedly the source of alpha-beta T cells about two months after transplant. One year post-transplant, T-cell counts and diversity were largely derived from T cells produced anew.

There are many counts of this clonotype. What it binds is not known. Material: PBMCs, mostly from graft donor cells, obtained 360 days after TCRalphabeta/CD19-depleted stem cell transplant. The chain combines TRBV9 with TRBJ2-3, with 9 bases identical to TRBD2. The TCR was taken from a boy under two years old who had a stem cell transplant for acute myeloid leukemia, so the T cells may come from the graft donor. CDR3 coding DNA: TGTGCCAGCAGTGTCAGCGGGGGGAGCACAGATACGCAGTATTTT. Residues: CASSVSGGSTDTQYF.